The clone carrying this T cell receptor (beta chain) has more than one count but fewer than ten. What it binds is unknown. The sample is drawn from a study of T cells after yellow fever vaccination. Study context: With SMART-Seq v4 Ultra Low Input, the fractions containing low cell numbers were prepared.

Trimming shortened V by 4 bases and J by 8 bases, and 11 bases separated the two germline ends. Germline V gives CDR1 SEHNR, CDR2 FQNEAQ (reference sequence). The CDR3 totals 12 residues. Study-wide points: Any FACS-sorted repertoire could hold abundant clonotypes that contaminate it from the bulk population. A large majority of primary-vaccination clones showed up again after the booster (roughly 95% CD4, 85% to 90% CD8).

TCRdb re-derived calls from the 5' RACE reads in MiXCR, one entry per CDR3 protein. The sample shows some 420,000 distinct CDR3 sequences, approximately 18% of them seen only once. The input for sequencing was PBMCs, taken before the yellow fever booster vaccination. The rearrangement uses TRBV7-9 and TRBJ1-2; no clear D. The TCR sequence derives from a man between 18 and 35 years old who received the YFV17D yellow fever vaccine. In DNA form, the CDR3 reads TGTGCCAGCAGCTCCCTAGGTGGGGGCTACACCTTC. It yields the protein CASSSLGGGYTF.